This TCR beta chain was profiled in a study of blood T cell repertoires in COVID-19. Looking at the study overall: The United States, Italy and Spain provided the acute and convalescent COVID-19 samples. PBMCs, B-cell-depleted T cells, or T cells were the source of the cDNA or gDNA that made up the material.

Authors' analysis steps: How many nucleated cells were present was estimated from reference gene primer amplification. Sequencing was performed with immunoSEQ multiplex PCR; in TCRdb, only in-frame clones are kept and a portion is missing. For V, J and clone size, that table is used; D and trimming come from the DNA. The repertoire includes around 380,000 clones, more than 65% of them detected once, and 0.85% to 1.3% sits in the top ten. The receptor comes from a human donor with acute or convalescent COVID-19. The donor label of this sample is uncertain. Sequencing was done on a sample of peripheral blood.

Written as DNA, the CDR3 is TGTGCCACCAGTCCGGTGGCGACCCGAGGGGAGACCCAGTACTTC. Amino acids: CATSPVATRGETQYF. V is TRBV15 and J is TRBJ2-5, with D tentatively TRBD2 (5 bases). This CDR3 contains 15 residues. Trimming cost V 6 bases and J 5 bases, with 19 bases left between them. Germline CDR1 LNHNV, CDR2 YYDKDF (reference sequence).